The next 30 T cell receptor beta chains were all read from a single sample in a study of cytomegalovirus exposure and HLA in healthy donors. PCR primers comprised 60 Vbeta and 13 Jbeta primers. Produced via immunoSEQ multiplex PCR; TCRdb's table is partial and in-frame only. Among some 150,000 clones, about 80% were seen once, and the ten largest hold around 4.5%. Sequencing was carried out using PBMCs. Receptors originate from a man between 25 and 39 years old in good health and CMV-seronegative.

This chain connects TRBV9 to TRBJ1-1; 10 bases fit TRBD1. In germline, CDR1 is SGDLS, CDR2 YYNGEE. The length of the CDR3 is 15 residues. V shed 0 bases, J shed 4 bases, and the junction held 3 bases outside the gene matches. Here the CDR3 DNA reads TGTGCCAGCAGCGTAGTGGGACAGGGGTTCACTGAAGCTTTCTTT. Amino acid sequence: CASSVVGQGFTEAFF.

This chain links TRBV28 with TRBJ2-2; possibly TRBD2 for D (6 bases). This CDR3 spans 17 amino acids. CDR1 MDHEN and CDR2 SYDVKM come from the germline V gene. V lost 7 bases, J lost 2 bases, and 20 bases lay in between. As DNA, the CDR3 is TGTGCCAGCACCCTCTCTGGGCTAGCGCTTAACACCGGGGAGCTGTTTTTT. It yields the protein CASTLSGLALNTGELFF.

This clone appeared a single time. V and J are TRBV10-3 and TRBJ1-6, with 7 bases lining up with TRBD1. Looked up from germline, CDR1 is ENHRY and CDR2 is SYGVKD. The CDR3 length is 16 residues. V lost 6 bases, J lost 0 bases, and 5 bases stayed unmatched. The chain's CDR3 is CAIRETGSSYNSPLHF. For the CDR3, the DNA is TGTGCCATCAGAGAGACAGGGAGCTCCTATAATTCACCCCTCCACTTT.

This clone was seen just once. The chain is built from TRBV30 and TRBJ1-3; D uncertain. The germline V gene has CDR1 GTSNPN and CDR2 SVGIG (reference sequence). V dropped 2 bases and J dropped 0 bases, with 11 bases sitting between them. The CDR3 covers 15 residues. The CDR3, as DNA: TGTGCCTGGAGTTGGGAGGGAAACTCTGGAAACACCATATATTTT. It specifies CAWSWEGNSGNTIYF.

V is TRBV19 and J is TRBJ2-5, with 7 bases lining up with TRBD2. Losses at the gene ends were 1 base for V and 5 bases for J; bases not matched to a gene: 4. The CDR3 spans 14 residues. Germline V gene sequence: CDR1 LNHDA, CDR2 SQIVND (reference sequence). The CDR3 DNA reads TGTGCCAGTAGTATAGTCGCGGGGGAGGAGACCCAGTACTTC. This encodes CASSIVAGEETQYF.

This clone was recorded a few times. CDR3 sequence: CASSIWEESNQPQHF. CDR3 coding DNA: TGTGCCAGTAGTATCTGGGAGGAGAGCAATCAGCCCCAGCATTTT. The genes are TRBV19 and TRBJ1-5; D is uncertain. The V and J ends lost 3 bases and 1 base respectively, with 10 bases between them. Germline CDR1 reads LNHDA; CDR2 reads SQIVND (reference sequence). The CDR3 runs to 15 residues.

The rearrangement links TRBV5-1 to TRBJ2-1; possibly TRBD1 for D (5 bases). Trimming took 3 bases from V and 1 from J, leaving 17 bases between them. The CDR3 extends over 17 amino acids. Germline V gives CDR1 SGHRS, CDR2 YFSETQ. CDR3 sequence reads: CASSSPPEQVSYNEQFF. The DNA of the CDR3 is TGCGCCAGCAGCTCCCCTCCGGAACAGGTTTCCTACAATGAGCAGTTCTTC.

This clone was counted once. The chain carries TRBV5-6 and TRBJ2-2; 9 nucleotides agree with TRBD1. After removal of 6 bases from V and 6 bases from J, the junction contained 9 bases not matched to a gene. Per germline, CDR1 SGHDT and CDR2 YYEEEE. This CDR3 is built from 15 residues. The chain's CDR3 is CASKSITGGPGELFF. The DNA of the CDR3 is TGTGCCAGCAAGTCTATAACAGGGGGCCCCGGGGAGCTGTTTTTT.

The rearrangement uses TRBV14 and TRBJ2-2; 8 bases are a match to TRBD2. From germline, CDR1 is SGHDN and CDR2 FVKESK. This CDR3 spans 20 amino acids. V shed 0 bases, J shed 6 bases, and the junction held 18 bases outside the gene matches. The CDR3 protein is CASSQDQYWTGAGAAGELFF. The CDR3 DNA is TGTGCCAGCAGCCAAGACCAATATTGGACGGGAGCGGGAGCGGCCGGGGAGCTGTTTTTT.

The CDR3 loop is CASSFDRSIADTQYF. As DNA, the CDR3 is TGTGCCAGCAGCTTCGACAGATCCATCGCAGATACGCAGTATTTT. The chain has TRBV7-8 and TRBJ2-3, with D possibly being TRBD1 (5 bases). The CDR3 runs to 15 residues. Trimming took off 3 bases at V and 4 bases at J, with 14 bases between the two ends. Germline V gene lookup returns CDR1 SGHVS and CDR2 FQNEAQ.

The chain recombines TRBV7-2 with TRBJ1-5; D possibly corresponds to TRBD1 (6 bases). Germline CDR1 SGHTA, CDR2 FQGNSA. The CDR3 runs 13 residues. V was cut by 8 bases and J by 3 bases, with 11 bases left in between. The CDR3 DNA reads TGTGCCAGCCGGGACACCATCAATCAGCCCCAGCATTTT. It codes for CASRDTINQPQHF. Combining the CDR3 with reference TRBV7-2 and TRBJ1-5 gives the whole variable domain GAGVSQSPSNKVTEKGKDVELRCDPISGHTALYWYRQSLGQGLEFLIYFQGNSAPDKSGLPSDRFSAERTGGSVSTLTIQRTQQEDSAVYLCASRDTINQPQHFGDGTRLSIL.

The rearrangement uses TRBV9 and TRBJ2-3; 7 positions agree with TRBD2. The CDR3 is 15 amino acids. Germline assignment: CDR1 SGDLS and CDR2 YYNGEE. V trimming: 4 bases; J trimming: 4 bases; junction bases outside the gene matches: 9. In DNA form, the CDR3 reads TGTGCCAGCAGCCCCTCCGGGACTATACCAGATACGCAGTATTTT. It translates to CASSPSGTIPDTQYF.

The chain links TRBV5-8 to TRBJ2-7, with TRBD1 matching 7 bases. Per germline, CDR1 SGHTS and CDR2 YDEGEE. V lost 5 bases, J lost 5 bases, and 7 bases stayed unmatched. The CDR3 covers 13 residues. The CDR3 DNA reads as TGTGCCAGCAGGTTCACAGGGGCGGACGAGCAGTACTTC. It encodes CASRFTGADEQYF.

This clone was seen only once. The rearrangement uses TRBV30 and TRBJ2-1; D is uncertain. Germline loops: CDR1 GTSNPN, CDR2 SVGIG (reference sequence). The CDR3 has 11 residues. V lost 3 bases and J lost 7, with 7 bases in between. In nucleotides, the CDR3 is TGTGCCTGGAGAGCCTTAAATGAGCAGTTCTTC. Protein: CAWRALNEQFF. Combining the CDR3 with reference TRBV30 and TRBJ2-1 gives the whole variable domain SQTIHQWPATLVQPVGSPLSLECTVEGTSNPNLYWYRQAAGRGLQLLFYSVGIGQISSEVPQNLSASRPQDRQFILSSKKLLLSDSGFYLCAWRALNEQFFGPGTRLTVL.

The chain couples TRBV5-4 to TRBJ2-7; 8 bases match TRBD2. The junction had 4 bases not matched to a gene; V was cut back by 4 bases and J by 1 base. This CDR3 comprises 14 residues. Looked up from germline, CDR1 is SGHNT and CDR2 is YYREEE (reference sequence). CDR3 loop: CASSDSGGSYEQYF. The CDR3 DNA follows: TGTGCCAGCAGCGACAGCGGGGGTTCCTACGAGCAGTACTTC.

The chain has TRBV19 and TRBJ2-2, with 7 bases matching TRBD2. Germline V gives CDR1 LNHDA, CDR2 SQIVND (reference sequence). The trim removed 5 bases at V and 6 bases at J, leaving 3 bases unmatched. This CDR3 is built from 13 residues. The CDR3 region is CASSVLAAGELFF. CDR3 nucleotides: TGTGCCAGTAGTGTGCTAGCGGCCGGGGAGCTGTTTTTT. Together with reference TRBV19 and TRBJ2-2, the CDR3 gives the full variable domain: DGGITQSPKYLFRKEGQNVTLSCEQNLNHDAMYWYRQDPGQGLRLIYYSQIVNDFQKGDIAEGYSVSREKKESFPLTVTSAQKNPTAFYLCASSVLAAGELFFGEGSRLTVL.

The chain couples TRBV28 to TRBJ2-3; 15 positions match TRBD2. Trimming removed 6 bases from V and 5 bases from J; junction bases left unmatched: 6. The CDR3 covers 16 residues. Germline CDR1 and CDR2: MDHEN and SYDVKM. The CDR3 loop is CASSLGLAGGGDTQYF. DNA of the CDR3: TGTGCCAGCAGCTTGGGACTAGCGGGAGGTGGAGATACGCAGTATTTT.

This chain connects TRBV27 to TRBJ1-1; perhaps TRBD1 as D (6 bases). V was shortened by 3 bases and J by 10 bases, with 12 bases between the two germline ends. CDR1 MNHEY and CDR2 SMNVEV come from the germline V gene (reference sequence). This CDR3 region has 12 residues. As DNA, the CDR3 is TGTGCCAGCAGTTTTACAGGACAGTTAGCTTTCTTT. It codes for CASSFTGQLAFF.

The chain combines TRBV5-4 with TRBJ1-4; D is undetermined. The CDR3 loop spans 15 amino acids. From germline, CDR1 is SGHNT and CDR2 YYREEE (reference sequence). V was clipped by 1 base and J by 8 bases, with 15 bases between them. CDR3 coding DNA: TGTGCCAGCAGCTTGATGTCGGAGGATGGGGAAAAACTGTTTTTT. This sequence encodes CASSLMSEDGEKLFF.

V usage is TRBV27 and J usage is TRBJ2-3, with 7 bases fitting TRBD1. Germline CDR1 is MNHEY and CDR2 is SMNVEV (reference sequence). V dropped 7 bases and J dropped 4; count of bases not matched to a gene: 8. This CDR3 region has 14 residues. CDR3: CASNFNRGPDTQYF. Here the CDR3 DNA reads TGTGCCAGCAACTTCAACAGGGGCCCAGATACGCAGTATTTT.

The V gene is TRBV9, the J gene TRBJ2-7, with TRBD2 identical over 10 bases. The CDR3 has 15 amino acids. Germline-derived CDR1 and CDR2 are SGDLS and YYNGEE. Unmatched junction bases numbered 4, after V lost 0 bases and J lost 4 bases. The CDR3 DNA is TGTGCCAGCAGCGTAGGAGGGACTAGCGCATACGAGCAGTACTTC. Translating gives CASSVGGTSAYEQYF. The complete variable domain, with remaining parts taken from reference TRBV9 and TRBJ2-7, reads DSGVTQTPKHLITATGQRVTLRCSPRSGDLSVYWYQQSLDQGLQFLIQYYNGEERAKGNILERFSAQQFPDLHSELNLSSLELGDSALYFCASSVGGTSAYEQYFGPGTRLTVT.

The chain recombines TRBV9 with TRBJ2-7, with D possibly TRBD2 on 5 matching bases. Germline assignment: CDR1 SGDLS and CDR2 YYNGEE. V was trimmed by 0 bases and J by 1 base, leaving 11 bases between them. This CDR3 is built from 15 residues. CDR3 nucleotide sequence: TGTGCCAGCAGCGTAGGCTGGGAGATTTCCTACGAGCAGTACTTC. This gives the protein CASSVGWEISYEQYF. The full variable domain, its missing parts supplied by reference TRBV9 and TRBJ2-7, is DSGVTQTPKHLITATGQRVTLRCSPRSGDLSVYWYQQSLDQGLQFLIQYYNGEERAKGNILERFSAQQFPDLHSELNLSSLELGDSALYFCASSVGWEISYEQYFGPGTRLTVT.

The chain employs TRBV18 and TRBJ2-7; D is perhaps TRBD2 (6 bases). The germline CDR1 and CDR2 sequences are KGHSH and LQKENI. V was cut by 1 base and J by 0 bases, with 13 bases left in between. The CDR3 is 16 residues long. As DNA, the CDR3 is TGTGCCAGCTCACCACTGTACGGGGGATTCTCCTACGAGCAGTACTTC. Translation gives CASSPLYGGFSYEQYF.

This chain connects TRBV28 to TRBJ1-5, with D possibly matching TRBD1 (6 bases). CDR1 and CDR2 from the germline V gene are MDHEN and SYDVKM. The CDR3 length is 13 residues. Trimming left V 5 bases short and J 5 bases short, with 10 bases between. CDR3: CASSLTGDQPQHF. The DNA for the CDR3 is TGTGCCAGCAGTCTGACAGGTGATCAGCCCCAGCATTTT.

V gene TRBV30 combines with J gene TRBJ2-3; D might be TRBD2 (5 bases). V was cut by 0 bases and J by 1 base, with 11 bases left in between. CDR3 length equals 15 residues. Germline CDR1 GTSNPN, CDR2 SVGIG (reference sequence). This chain's CDR3 is CAWSVPGLRTDTQYF. DNA for the CDR3: TGTGCCTGGAGTGTACCCGGACTTCGCACAGATACGCAGTATTTT.

The chain employs TRBV7-9 and TRBJ1-1, with D perhaps matching TRBD1 (5 bases). Deletions cut 1 base from V and 8 bases from J, with 17 bases between. From germline, CDR1 is SEHNR and CDR2 FQNEAQ (reference sequence). This CDR3 is built from 15 residues. The CDR3 DNA follows: TGTGCCAGCAGCTTAGTTCGGGGGATGGGAGTCGAAGCTTTCTTT. Amino acids: CASSLVRGMGVEAFF.

The chain employs TRBV10-2 and TRBJ1-2, with D unresolved. V was clipped by 6 bases and J by 1 base, with 3 bases between them. The CDR3 extends over 11 amino acids. CDR1 is WSHSY and CDR2 is SAAADI in the germline V gene. The CDR3 coding sequence is TGCGCCAGCAGCAGTAACTATGGCTACACCTTC. Translated: CASSSNYGYTF.

This sequence joins TRBV11-2 and TRBJ2-3; the match to TRBD2 covers 10 bases. The CDR3 has 16 residues. Germline CDR1 and CDR2: SGHAT and FQNNGV. Germline trimming cut 5 bases from V and 2 bases from J; bases unmatched to any gene: 7. CDR3 sequence reads: CASSRLAGAFTDTQYF. CDR3 in DNA: TGTGCCAGCAGCAGGCTAGCGGGAGCCTTCACAGATACGCAGTATTTT.

V and J are TRBV28 and TRBJ2-7, with D possibly TRBD2 on 5 matching bases. CDR1 MDHEN and CDR2 SYDVKM come from the germline V gene. The V and J ends lost 6 bases and 3 bases respectively, with 18 bases between them. This CDR3 comprises 15 residues. The CDR3 region has the DNA TGTGCCAGCAGCCCAAACGCCGGGGTGATCTACGAGCAGTACTTC. Translation gives CASSPNAGVIYEQYF.

The chain carries TRBV20-1 and TRBJ2-7; TRBD2 might be the D (6 bases). CDR3 length: 11 amino acids. The V end was cut by 6 bases, the J end by 7 bases, with 13 bases between. Germline V gene lookup returns CDR1 DFQATT and CDR2 SNEGSKA (reference sequence). This CDR3 is CSAHGGGEQYF. The CDR3 DNA reads as TGCAGTGCACACGGCGGAGGGGAGCAGTACTTC.